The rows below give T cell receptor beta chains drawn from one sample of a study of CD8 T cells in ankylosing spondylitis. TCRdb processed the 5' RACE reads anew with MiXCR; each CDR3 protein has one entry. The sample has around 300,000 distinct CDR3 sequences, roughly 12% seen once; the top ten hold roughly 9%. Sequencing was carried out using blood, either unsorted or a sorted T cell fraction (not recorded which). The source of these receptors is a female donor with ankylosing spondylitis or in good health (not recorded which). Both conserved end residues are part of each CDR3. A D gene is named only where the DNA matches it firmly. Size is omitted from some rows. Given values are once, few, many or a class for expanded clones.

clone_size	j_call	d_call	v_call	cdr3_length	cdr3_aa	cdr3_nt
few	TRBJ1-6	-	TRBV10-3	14	CAIRDSSYNSPLHF	TGTGCCATTAGAGACAGCTCCTATAATTCACCCCTCCACTTT
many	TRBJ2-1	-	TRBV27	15	CASSLSLPRYNEQFF	TGTGCCAGCAGTTTATCACTCCCCCGGTACAATGAGCAGTTCTTC
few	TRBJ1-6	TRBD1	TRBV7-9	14	CASTAGQVNSPLHF	TGTGCCAGCACCGCGGGACAGGTTAATTCACCCCTCCACTTT
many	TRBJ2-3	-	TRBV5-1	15	CASSLVAASTDTQYF	TGCGCCAGCAGCTTGGTAGCGGCTAGCACAGATACGCAGTATTTT
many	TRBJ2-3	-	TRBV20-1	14	CSAKVLADTDTQYF	TGCAGTGCTAAAGTTCTAGCCGACACAGATACGCAGTATTTT
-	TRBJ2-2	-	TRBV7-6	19	CASTTLGVGAGGGTGELFF	TGTGCCAGCACCACCCTAGGCGTGGGCGCGGGTGGTGGCACCGGGGAGCTGTTTTTT
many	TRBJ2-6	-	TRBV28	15	CASVSAASGANVLTF	TGTGCCAGCGTCTCCGCCGCCTCTGGGGCCAACGTCCTGACTTTC
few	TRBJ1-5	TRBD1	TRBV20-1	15	CSASPGQLLNQPQHF	TGCAGTGCTAGCCCGGGACAGCTACTCAATCAGCCCCAGCATTTT
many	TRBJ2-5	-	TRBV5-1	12	CASGVHQETQYF	TGCGCCAGCGGGGTTCACCAAGAGACCCAGTACTTC
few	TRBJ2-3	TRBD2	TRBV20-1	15	CSARVAGGPRDTQYF	TGCAGTGCTAGGGTAGCGGGGGGGCCTAGGGATACGCAGTATTTT
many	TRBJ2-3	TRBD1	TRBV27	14	CASSPGQKTDTQYF	TGTGCCAGCAGTCCGGGACAGAAAACAGATACGCAGTATTTT
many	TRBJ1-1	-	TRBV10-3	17	CAISEFPGPIKNTEAFF	TGTGCCATCAGTGAGTTCCCCGGGCCCATTAAGAACACTGAAGCTTTCTTT
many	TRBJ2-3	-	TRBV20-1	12	CSAALAADTQYF	TGCAGTGCCGCGCTAGCCGCAGATACGCAGTATTTT
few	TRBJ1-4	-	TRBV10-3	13	CAISPGNNEKLFF	TGTGCCATCAGTCCAGGGAATAATGAAAAACTGTTTTTT
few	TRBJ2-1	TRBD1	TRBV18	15	CASSLTIGGHNEQFF	TGTGCCAGCTCACTAACGATAGGGGGCCACAATGAGCAGTTCTTC
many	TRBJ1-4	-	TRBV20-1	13	CSASRSGAEKLFF	TGCAGTGCTAGTCGATCGGGGGCCGAAAAACTGTTTTTT
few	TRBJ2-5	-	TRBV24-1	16	CATSDHPGTPQETQYF	TGTGCCACCAGTGACCACCCCGGGACACCCCAAGAGACCCAGTACTTC
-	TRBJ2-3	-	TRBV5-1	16	CASSLEVRERTDTQYF	TGCGCCAGCAGCTTGGAGGTCAGGGAGCGCACAGATACGCAGTATTTT
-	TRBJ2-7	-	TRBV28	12	CASSLNPYEQYF	TGTGCCAGCAGCCTGAACCCCTACGAGCAGTACTTC
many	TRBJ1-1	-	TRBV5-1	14	CASSWGSGLLEAFF	TGCGCCAGCAGCTGGGGATCGGGCCTACTAGAAGCTTTCTTT
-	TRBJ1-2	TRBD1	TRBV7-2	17	CASSPHGSGGFVYGYTF	TGTGCCAGCAGCCCACACGGTTCAGGGGGCTTTGTCTATGGCTACACCTTC
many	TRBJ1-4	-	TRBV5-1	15	CASSLGGVGNEKLFF	TGCGCCAGCAGCCTGGGGGGCGTAGGTAATGAAAAACTGTTTTTT
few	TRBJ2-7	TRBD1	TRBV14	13	CASSYTDRGLLYF	TGTGCCAGCAGCTATACGGACAGGGGGCTTCTGTACTTC
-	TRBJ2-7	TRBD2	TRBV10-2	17	CASSEWGLAGDSYEQYF	TGCGCCAGCAGTGAGTGGGGACTAGCGGGGGACTCCTACGAGCAGTACTTC
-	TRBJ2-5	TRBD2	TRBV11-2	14	CASSSGTSVKTQYF	TGTGCCAGCAGTTCCGGGACTAGCGTAAAGACCCAGTACTTC
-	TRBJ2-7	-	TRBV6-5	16	CASSYSSGHSPYEQYF	TGTGCCAGCAGTTACTCCTCTGGCCACTCACCCTACGAGCAGTACTTC
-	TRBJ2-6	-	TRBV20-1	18	CSATRAGIVFSGANVLTF	TGCAGTGCTACCCGGGCAGGGATCGTATTTTCTGGGGCCAACGTCCTGACTTTC
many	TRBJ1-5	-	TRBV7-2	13	CATQGSRNQPQHF	TGTGCCACACAGGGCAGTCGCAATCAGCCCCAGCATTTT
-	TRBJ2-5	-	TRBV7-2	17	CASSPGVGASVQETQYF	TGTGCCAGCAGCCCCGGGGTCGGGGCTTCTGTCCAAGAGACCCAGTACTTC
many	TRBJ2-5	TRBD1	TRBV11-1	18	CASSLGLFTGGLEETQYF	TGTGCCAGCAGCTTAGGTCTCTTCACAGGGGGCTTGGAAGAGACCCAGTACTTC
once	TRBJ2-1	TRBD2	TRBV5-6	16	CASSLALGGQYNEHFF	TGTGCCAGCAGCTTGGCCTTGGGAGGGCAATACAATGAGCATTTCTTC
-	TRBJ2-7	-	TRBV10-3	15	CAIKVRGPRSYEQYF	TGTGCCATCAAGGTCCGGGGTCCCCGCTCCTACGAGCAGTACTTC
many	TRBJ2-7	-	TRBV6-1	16	CASSEDGNREVYEQYF	TGTGCCAGCAGTGAAGATGGCAACAGGGAGGTTTACGAGCAGTACTTC
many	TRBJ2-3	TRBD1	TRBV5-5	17	CASSLASGQGRTDTQYF	TGTGCCAGCAGCTTGGCTTCGGGACAGGGTAGGACAGATACGCAGTATTTT
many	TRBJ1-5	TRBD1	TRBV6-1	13	CASNGQANQPQHF	TGTGCCAGCAACGGACAGGCGAATCAGCCCCAGCATTTT
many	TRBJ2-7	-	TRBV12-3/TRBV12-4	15	CASSLARSYPYEQYF	TGTGCCAGCAGTTTAGCAAGATCGTACCCCTACGAGCAGTACTTC
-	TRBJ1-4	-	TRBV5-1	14	CASRSGGINEKLFF	TGCGCCAGCCGATCCGGGGGTATCAATGAAAAACTGTTTTTT
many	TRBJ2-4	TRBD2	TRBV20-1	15	CSARAVSGAKNIQYF	TGCAGTGCTAGAGCAGTTAGCGGGGCCAAAAACATTCAGTACTTC
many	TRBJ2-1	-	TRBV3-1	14	CASSQVGGRNEQFF	TGTGCCAGCAGCCAAGTGGGGGGAAGAAATGAGCAGTTCTTC
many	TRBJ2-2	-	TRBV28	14	CASSLGYNTGELFF	TGTGCCAGCAGTTTGGGGTATAACACCGGGGAGCTGTTTTTT
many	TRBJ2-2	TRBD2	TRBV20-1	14	CSANSGSGTGELFF	TGCAGTGCCAATAGCGGGAGTGGGACCGGGGAGCTGTTTTTT
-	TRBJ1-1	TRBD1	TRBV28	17	CASSLAGRDRGGDEAFF	TGTGCCAGCAGTTTAGCAGGCCGGGACAGGGGAGGGGATGAAGCTTTCTTT
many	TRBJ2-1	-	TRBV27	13	CASRRDIWNEQFF	TGTGCCAGCAGACGGGACATTTGGAATGAGCAGTTCTTC
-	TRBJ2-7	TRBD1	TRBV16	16	CASSLGWGTATYEQYF	TGTGCCAGCAGCTTGGGGTGGGGGACAGCGACCTACGAGCAGTACTTC
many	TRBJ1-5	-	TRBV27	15	CASSVLGHSNQPQHF	TGTGCCAGCAGTGTACTAGGCCATAGCAATCAGCCCCAGCATTTT
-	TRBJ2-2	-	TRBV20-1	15	CSARDPRQGAGELFF	TGCAGTGCTAGAGATCCCCGGCAAGGGGCCGGGGAGCTGTTTTTT
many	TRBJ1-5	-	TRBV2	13	CASSATSWGPQHF	TGTGCCAGCAGTGCTACATCCTGGGGGCCCCAGCATTTT
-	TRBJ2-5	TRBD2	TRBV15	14	CATSRGGGWETQYF	TGTGCCACCAGCCGGGGGGGTGGGTGGGAGACCCAGTACTTC
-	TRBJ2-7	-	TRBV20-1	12	CSATPGRYEQYF	TGCAGTGCTACCCCAGGAAGGTACGAGCAGTACTTC
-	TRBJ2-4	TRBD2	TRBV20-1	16	CSATPGLSMSKNIQYF	TGCAGTGCTACCCCGGGACTATCCATGTCCAAAAACATTCAGTACTTC
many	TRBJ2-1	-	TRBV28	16	CASSHDLGGKVNEQFF	TGTGCCAGCAGCCACGATTTGGGGGGCAAAGTCAATGAGCAGTTCTTC
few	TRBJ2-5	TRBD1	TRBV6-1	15	CASSEGGTVVETQYF	TGTGCCAGCAGTGAAGGGGGGACAGTTGTTGAGACCCAGTACTTC
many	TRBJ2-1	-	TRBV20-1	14	CSARVPASRHEQFF	TGCAGTGCTAGAGTCCCCGCTAGCAGGCATGAGCAGTTCTTC
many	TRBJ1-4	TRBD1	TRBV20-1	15	CSARDSRGVGEKLFF	TGCAGTGCTAGAGATTCCAGGGGGGTCGGTGAAAAACTGTTTTTT
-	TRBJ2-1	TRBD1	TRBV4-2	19	CASSPPGQGVRSTYNEQFF	TGTGCCAGCTCACCCCCGGGACAGGGGGTTAGGTCTACCTACAATGAGCAGTTCTTC